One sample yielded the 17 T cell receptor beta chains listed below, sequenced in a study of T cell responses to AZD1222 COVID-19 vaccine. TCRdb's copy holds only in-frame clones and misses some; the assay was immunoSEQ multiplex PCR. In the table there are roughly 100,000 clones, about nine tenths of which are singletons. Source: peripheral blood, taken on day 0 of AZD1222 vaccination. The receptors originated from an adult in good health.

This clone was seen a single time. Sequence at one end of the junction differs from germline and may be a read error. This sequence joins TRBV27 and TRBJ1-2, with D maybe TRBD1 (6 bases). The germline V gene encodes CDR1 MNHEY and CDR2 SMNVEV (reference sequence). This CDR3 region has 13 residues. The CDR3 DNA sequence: TGTGCCAGCAGTACCTACAGGGACTACGGCTACACCTTC. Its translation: CASSTYRDYGYTF.

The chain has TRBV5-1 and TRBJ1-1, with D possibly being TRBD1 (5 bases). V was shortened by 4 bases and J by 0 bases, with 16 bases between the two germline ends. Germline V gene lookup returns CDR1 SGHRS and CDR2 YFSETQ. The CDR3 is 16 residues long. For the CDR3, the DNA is TGCGCCAGCAGCCCGCTACCGGGACGCATGAACACTGAAGCTTTCTTT. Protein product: CASSPLPGRMNTEAFF. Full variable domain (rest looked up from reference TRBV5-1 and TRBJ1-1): KAGVTQTPRYLIKTRGQQVTLSCSPISGHRSVSWYQQTPGQGLQFLFEYFSETQRNKGNFPGRFSGRQFSNSRSEMNVSTLELGDSALYLCASSPLPGRMNTEAFFGQGTRLTVV.

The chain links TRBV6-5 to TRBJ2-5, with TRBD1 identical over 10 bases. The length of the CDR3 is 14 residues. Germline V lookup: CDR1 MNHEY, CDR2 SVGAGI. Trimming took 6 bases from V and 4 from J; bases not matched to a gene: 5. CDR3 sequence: CASRRQGARETQYF. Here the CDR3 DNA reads TGTGCCAGCAGACGACAGGGGGCCCGAGAGACCCAGTACTTC.

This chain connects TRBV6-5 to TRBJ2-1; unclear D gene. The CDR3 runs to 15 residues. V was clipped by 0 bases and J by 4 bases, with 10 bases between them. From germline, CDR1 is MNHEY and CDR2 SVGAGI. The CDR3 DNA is TGTGCCAGCAGTTACTCCAGGACCAAGTACAATGAGCAGTTCTTC. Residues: CASSYSRTKYNEQFF.

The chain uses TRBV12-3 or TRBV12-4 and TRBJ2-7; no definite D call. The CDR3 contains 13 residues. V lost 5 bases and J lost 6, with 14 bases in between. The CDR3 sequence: CASSPGAWAEQYF. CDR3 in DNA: TGTGCCAGCAGTCCTGGTGCGTGGGCCGAGCAGTACTTC.

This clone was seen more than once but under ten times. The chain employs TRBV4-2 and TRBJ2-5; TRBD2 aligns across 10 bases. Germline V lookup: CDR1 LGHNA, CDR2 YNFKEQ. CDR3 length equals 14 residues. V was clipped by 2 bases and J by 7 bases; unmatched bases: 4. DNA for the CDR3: TGTGCCAGCAGCCAACAGCGGGGGGGGCCGACCCAGTACTTC. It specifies CASSQQRGGPTQYF.

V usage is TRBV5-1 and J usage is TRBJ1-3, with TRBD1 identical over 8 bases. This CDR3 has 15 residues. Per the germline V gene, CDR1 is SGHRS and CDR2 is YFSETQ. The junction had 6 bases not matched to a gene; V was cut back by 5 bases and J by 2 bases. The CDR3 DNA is TGCGCCAGCAGGGACAGGGTGTCGGCTGGAAACACCATATATTTT. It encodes CASRDRVSAGNTIYF. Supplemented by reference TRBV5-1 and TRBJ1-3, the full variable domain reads KAGVTQTPRYLIKTRGQQVTLSCSPISGHRSVSWYQQTPGQGLQFLFEYFSETQRNKGNFPGRFSGRQFSNSRSEMNVSTLELGDSALYLCASRDRVSAGNTIYFGEGSWLTVV.

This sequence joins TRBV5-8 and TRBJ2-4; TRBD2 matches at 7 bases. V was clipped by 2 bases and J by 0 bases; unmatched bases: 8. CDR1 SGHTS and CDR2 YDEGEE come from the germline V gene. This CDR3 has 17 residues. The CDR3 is CASSFGGESLAKNIQYF. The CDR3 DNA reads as TGTGCCAGCAGCTTTGGGGGGGAGAGTCTAGCCAAAAACATTCAGTACTTC.

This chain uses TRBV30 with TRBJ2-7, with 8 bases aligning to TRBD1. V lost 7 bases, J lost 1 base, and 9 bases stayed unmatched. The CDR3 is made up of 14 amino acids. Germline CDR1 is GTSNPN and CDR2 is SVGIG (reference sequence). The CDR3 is CASGVQGASYEQYF. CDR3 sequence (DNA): TGTGCCTCCGGGGTGCAGGGGGCTTCCTACGAGCAGTACTTC.

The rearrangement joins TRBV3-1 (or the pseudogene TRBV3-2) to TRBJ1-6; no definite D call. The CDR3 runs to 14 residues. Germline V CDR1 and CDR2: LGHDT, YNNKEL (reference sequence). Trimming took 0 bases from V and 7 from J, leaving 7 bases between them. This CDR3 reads CASSQDAGNSPLHF. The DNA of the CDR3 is TGTGCCAGCAGCCAAGATGCAGGCAATTCACCCCTCCACTTT.

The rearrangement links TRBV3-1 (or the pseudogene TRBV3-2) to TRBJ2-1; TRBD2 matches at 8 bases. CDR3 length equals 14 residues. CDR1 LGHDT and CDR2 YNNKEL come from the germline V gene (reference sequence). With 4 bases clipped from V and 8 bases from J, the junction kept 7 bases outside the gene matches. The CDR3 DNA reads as TGTGCCAGCAGCCCTTATGCGGGGGGCGATGAGCAGTTCTTC. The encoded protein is CASSPYAGGDEQFF.

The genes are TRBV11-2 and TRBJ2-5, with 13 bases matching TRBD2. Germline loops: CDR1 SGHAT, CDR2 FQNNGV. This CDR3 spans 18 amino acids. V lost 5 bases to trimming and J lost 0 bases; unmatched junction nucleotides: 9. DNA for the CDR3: TGTGCCAGCAGCCCCTGGACTAGCGGGGGCCCTTACCAAGAGACCCAGTACTTC. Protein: CASSPWTSGGPYQETQYF. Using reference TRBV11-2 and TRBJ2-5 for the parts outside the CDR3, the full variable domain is EAGVAQSPRYKIIEKRQSVAFWCNPISGHATLYWYQQILGQGPKLLIQFQNNGVVDDSQLPKDRFSAERLKGVDSTLKIQPAKLEDSAVYLCASSPWTSGGPYQETQYFGPGTRLLVL.

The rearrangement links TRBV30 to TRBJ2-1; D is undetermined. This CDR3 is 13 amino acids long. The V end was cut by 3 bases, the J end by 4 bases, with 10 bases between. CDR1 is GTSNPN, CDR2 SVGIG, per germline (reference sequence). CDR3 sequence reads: CAWRAAIYNEQFF. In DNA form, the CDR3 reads TGTGCCTGGAGGGCGGCGATTTACAATGAGCAGTTCTTC.

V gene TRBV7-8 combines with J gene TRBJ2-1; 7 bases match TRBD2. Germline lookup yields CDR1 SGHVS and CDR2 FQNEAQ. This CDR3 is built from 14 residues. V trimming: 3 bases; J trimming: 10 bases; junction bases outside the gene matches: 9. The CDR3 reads CASSLTRLAGEQFF. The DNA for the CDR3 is TGTGCCAGCAGCTTGACCCGACTAGCCGGGGAGCAGTTCTTC.

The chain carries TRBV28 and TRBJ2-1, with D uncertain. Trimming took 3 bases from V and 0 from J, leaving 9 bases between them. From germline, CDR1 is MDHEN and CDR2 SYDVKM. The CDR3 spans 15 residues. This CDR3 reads CASSFPLSSYNEQFF. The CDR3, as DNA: TGTGCCAGCAGTTTCCCTCTCAGCTCCTACAATGAGCAGTTCTTC.

For the CDR3, the DNA is TGTGCCAGCAGCCAAGAGACGGGGGGAGGAACCGGGGAGCTGTTTTTT. Protein product: CASSQETGGGTGELFF. The chain employs TRBV3-1 (or the pseudogene TRBV3-2) and TRBJ2-2; the match to TRBD2 covers 7 bases. V dropped 0 bases and J dropped 5; count of bases not matched to a gene: 6. The length of the CDR3 is 16 residues. The germline gives CDR1 LGHDT, CDR2 YNNKEL (reference sequence).

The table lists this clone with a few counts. The CDR3 spells CASPRDSSYEQYF. The CDR3 DNA reads TGTGCCAGCCCCCGGGACAGCTCCTACGAGCAGTACTTC. The chain uses TRBV27 and TRBJ2-7; 7 bases map to TRBD1. V dropped 8 bases and J dropped 0; count of bases not matched to a gene: 4. The CDR3 contains 13 residues. Germline V CDR1 and CDR2: MNHEY, SMNVEV (reference sequence).